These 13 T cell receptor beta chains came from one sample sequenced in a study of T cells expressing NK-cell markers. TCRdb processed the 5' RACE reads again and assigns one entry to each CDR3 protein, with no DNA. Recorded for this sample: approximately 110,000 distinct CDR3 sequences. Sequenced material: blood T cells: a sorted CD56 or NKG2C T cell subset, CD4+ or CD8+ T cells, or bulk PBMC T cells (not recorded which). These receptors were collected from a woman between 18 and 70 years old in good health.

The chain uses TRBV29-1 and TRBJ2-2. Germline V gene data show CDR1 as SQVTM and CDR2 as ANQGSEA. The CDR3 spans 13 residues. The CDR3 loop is CSVDGQNTGELFF.

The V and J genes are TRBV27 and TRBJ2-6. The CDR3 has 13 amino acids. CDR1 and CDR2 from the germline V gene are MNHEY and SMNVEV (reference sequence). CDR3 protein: CASSLGGANVLTF.

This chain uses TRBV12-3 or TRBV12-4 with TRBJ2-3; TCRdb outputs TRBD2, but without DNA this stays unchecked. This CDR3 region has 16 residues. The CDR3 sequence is CASTNTGLAGTDTQYF.

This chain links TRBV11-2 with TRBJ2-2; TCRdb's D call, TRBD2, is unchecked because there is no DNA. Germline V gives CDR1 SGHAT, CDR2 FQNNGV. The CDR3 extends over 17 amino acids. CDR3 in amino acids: CASSLVGQAANTGELFF.

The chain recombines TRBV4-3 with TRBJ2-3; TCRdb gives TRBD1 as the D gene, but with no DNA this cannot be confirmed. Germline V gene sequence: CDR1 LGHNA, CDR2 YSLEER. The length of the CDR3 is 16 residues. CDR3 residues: CASSQDWGQGADTQYF.

The CDR3 sequence is CSAPMDRTDTQYF. The V gene is TRBV29-1, the J gene TRBJ2-3. Germline V gives CDR1 SQVTM, CDR2 ANQGSEA. There are 13 residues in the CDR3.

The CDR3 reads CASSQDWGNEQYF. The chain is built from TRBV14 and TRBJ2-7; TCRdb picks TRBD1, but there is no DNA to check that call. CDR1 and CDR2 (germline): SGHDN, FVKESK. The length of the CDR3 is 13 residues.

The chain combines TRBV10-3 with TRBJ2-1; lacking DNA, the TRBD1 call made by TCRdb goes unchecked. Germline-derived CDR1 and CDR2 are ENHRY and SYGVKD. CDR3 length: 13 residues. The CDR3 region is CALREPLYNEQFF.

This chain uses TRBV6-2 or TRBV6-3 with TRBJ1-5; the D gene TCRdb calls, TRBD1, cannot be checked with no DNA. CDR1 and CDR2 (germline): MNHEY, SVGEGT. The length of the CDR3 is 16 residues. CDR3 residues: CASSYTGQGSNQPQHF.

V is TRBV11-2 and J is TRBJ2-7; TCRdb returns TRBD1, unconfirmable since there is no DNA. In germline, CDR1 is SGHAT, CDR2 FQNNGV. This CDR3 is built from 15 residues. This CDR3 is CASSLGGGGTYEQYF.

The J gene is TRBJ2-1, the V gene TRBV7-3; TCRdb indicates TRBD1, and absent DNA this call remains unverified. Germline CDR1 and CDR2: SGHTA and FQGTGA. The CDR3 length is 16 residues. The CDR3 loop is CASRQLGPPTDGEQFF.

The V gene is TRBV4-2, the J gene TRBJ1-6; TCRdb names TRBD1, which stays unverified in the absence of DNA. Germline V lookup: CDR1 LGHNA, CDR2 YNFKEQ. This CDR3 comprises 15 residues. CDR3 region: CASSQDRGSNSPLHF.

CDR3 sequence reads: CASSQEDLAGVMVTGELFF. The gene calls are TRBV4-3 and TRBJ2-2; TCRdb gives TRBD2 as the D gene, but with no DNA this cannot be confirmed. The CDR3 is 19 amino acids. Germline V gene lookup returns CDR1 LGHNA and CDR2 YSLEER.